This T cell receptor (beta chain) was identified in a study of early T cells in non-severe SARS-CoV-2 infection. Study context: The sequenced material was bulk RNA from unsorted whole blood, and its chains were unpaired.

In its sample, this clonotype was seen many times. CDR3 length: 16 residues. With 5 bases clipped from V and 5 bases from J, the junction kept 13 bases outside the gene matches. Per the germline V gene, CDR1 is SGHTA and CDR2 is FQGNSA. In the library, individual cDNA molecules carried attached unique molecular identifiers. Using its own MiXCR run on the 5' RACE reads, TCRdb lists one record per CDR3 protein. The table includes about 58,000 distinct CDR3 sequences, roughly 13% detected once. Sequenced material: whole blood. This clonotype originated in an adult who was a healthcare worker with PCR-confirmed SARS-CoV-2 infection or an uninfected control (not recorded which). The rearrangement links TRBV7-2 to TRBJ2-7; 9 nucleotides line up with TRBD2. The CDR3 reads CASSTPIGLASHEQYF. CDR3 bases: TGTGCCAGCAGCACCCCCATCGGACTAGCGTCCCACGAGCAGTACTTC.